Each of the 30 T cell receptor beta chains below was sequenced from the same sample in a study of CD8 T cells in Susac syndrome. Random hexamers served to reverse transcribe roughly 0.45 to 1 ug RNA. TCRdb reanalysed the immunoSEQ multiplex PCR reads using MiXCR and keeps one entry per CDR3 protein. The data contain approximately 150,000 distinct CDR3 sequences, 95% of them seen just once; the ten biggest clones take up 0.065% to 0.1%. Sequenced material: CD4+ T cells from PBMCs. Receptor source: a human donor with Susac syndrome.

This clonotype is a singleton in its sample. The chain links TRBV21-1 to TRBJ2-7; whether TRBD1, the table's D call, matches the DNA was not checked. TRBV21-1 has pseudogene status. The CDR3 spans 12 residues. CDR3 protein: CANTGIPGEQYF. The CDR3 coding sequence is TGTGCCAATACAGGAATACCAGGCGAGCAGTACTTC.

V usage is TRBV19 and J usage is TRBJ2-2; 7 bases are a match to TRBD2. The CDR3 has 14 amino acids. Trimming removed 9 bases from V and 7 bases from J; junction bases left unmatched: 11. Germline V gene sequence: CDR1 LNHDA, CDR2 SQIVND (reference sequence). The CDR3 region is CASLPAGRSGELFF. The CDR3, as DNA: TGTGCCAGCCTCCCGGCCGGGAGGAGCGGGGAGCTGTTTTTT.

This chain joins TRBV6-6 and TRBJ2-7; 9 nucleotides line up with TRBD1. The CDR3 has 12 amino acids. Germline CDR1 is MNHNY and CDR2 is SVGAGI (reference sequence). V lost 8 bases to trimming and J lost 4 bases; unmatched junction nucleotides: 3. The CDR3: CASRDRVYEQYF. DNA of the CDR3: TGTGCCAGCCGGGACAGGGTTTACGAGCAGTACTTC.

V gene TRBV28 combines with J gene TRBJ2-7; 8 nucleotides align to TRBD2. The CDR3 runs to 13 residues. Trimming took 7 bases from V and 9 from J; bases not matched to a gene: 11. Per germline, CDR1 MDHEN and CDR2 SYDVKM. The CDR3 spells CASTREDVTLQYF. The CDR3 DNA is TGTGCCAGCACGCGGGAGGACGTTACTTTGCAGTACTTC.

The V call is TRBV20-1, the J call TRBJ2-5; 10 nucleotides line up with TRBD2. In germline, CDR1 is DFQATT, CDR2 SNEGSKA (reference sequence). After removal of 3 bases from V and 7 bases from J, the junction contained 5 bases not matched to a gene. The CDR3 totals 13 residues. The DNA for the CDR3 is TGCAGTGCTAGGCAGCGGGAGGGCGGGACCCAGTACTTC. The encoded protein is CSARQREGGTQYF.

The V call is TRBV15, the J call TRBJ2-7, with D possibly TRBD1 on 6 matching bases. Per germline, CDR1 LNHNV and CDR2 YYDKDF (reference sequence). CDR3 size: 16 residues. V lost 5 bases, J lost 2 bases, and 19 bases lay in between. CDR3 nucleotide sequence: TGTGCCACCAGCGCAACCCTTTCGACAGGCACCTACGAGCAGTACTTC. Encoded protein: CATSATLSTGTYEQYF.

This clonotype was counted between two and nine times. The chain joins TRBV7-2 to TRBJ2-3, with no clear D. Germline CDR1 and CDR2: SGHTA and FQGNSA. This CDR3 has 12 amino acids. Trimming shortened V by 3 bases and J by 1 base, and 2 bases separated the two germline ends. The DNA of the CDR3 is TGTGCCAGCAGCTTGGGCACAGATACGCAGTATTTT. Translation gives CASSLGTDTQYF.

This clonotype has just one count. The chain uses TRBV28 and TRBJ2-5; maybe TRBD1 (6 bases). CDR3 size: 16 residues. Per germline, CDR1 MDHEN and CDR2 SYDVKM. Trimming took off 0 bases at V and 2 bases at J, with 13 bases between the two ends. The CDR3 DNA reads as TGTGCCAGCAGTTTATGGTTTCGGCAGGGGCAAGAGACCCAGTACTTC. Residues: CASSLWFRQGQETQYF.

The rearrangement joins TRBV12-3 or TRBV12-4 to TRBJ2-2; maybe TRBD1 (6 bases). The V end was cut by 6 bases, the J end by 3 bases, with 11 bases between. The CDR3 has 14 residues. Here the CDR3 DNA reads TGTGCCAGCAGCTACAGGGTTGACACCGGGGAGCTGTTTTTT. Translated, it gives CASSYRVDTGELFF.

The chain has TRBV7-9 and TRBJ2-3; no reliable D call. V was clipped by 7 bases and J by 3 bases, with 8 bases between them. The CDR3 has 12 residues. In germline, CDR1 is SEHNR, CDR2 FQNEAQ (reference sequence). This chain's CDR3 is CASTVGTDTQYF. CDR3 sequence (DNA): TGTGCCAGCACCGTGGGTACAGATACGCAGTATTTT.

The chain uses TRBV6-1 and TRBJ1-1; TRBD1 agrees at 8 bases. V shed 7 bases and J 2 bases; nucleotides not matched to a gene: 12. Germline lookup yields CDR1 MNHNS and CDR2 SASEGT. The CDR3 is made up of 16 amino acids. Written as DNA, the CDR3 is TGTGCCAGCACCCCCGGACAGGGATATTTTAACACTGAAGCTTTCTTT. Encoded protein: CASTPGQGYFNTEAFF.

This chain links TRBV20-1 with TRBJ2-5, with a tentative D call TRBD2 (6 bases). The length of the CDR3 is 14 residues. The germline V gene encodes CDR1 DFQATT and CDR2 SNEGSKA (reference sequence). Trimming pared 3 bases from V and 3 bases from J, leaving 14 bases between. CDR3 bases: TGCAGTGCTAGTTATACGGGGGTAAAAGAGACCCAGTACTTC. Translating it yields CSASYTGVKETQYF.

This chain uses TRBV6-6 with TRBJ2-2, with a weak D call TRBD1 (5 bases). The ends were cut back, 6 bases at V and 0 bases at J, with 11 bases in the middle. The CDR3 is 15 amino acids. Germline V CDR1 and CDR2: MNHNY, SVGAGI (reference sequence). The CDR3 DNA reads TGTGCCAGCAGGCCTGGACACTCGAACACCGGGGAGCTGTTTTTT. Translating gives CASRPGHSNTGELFF.

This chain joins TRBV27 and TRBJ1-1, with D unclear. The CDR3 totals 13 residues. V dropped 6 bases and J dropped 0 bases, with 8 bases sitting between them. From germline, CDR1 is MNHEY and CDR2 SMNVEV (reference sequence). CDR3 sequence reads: CASSRAMNTEAFF. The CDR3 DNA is TGTGCCAGCAGCAGAGCCATGAACACTGAAGCTTTCTTT.

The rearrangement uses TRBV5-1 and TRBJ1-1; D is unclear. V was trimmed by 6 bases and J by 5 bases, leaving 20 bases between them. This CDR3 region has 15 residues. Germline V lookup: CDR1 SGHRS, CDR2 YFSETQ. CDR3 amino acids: CASKIDLRQKTEAFF. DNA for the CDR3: TGCGCCAGCAAAATCGATTTGCGACAAAAGACTGAAGCTTTCTTT.

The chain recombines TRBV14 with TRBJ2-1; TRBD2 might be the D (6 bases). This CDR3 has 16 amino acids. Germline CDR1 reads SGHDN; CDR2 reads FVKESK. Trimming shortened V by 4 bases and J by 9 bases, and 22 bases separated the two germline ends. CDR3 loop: CASSLLRSSGEGEQFF. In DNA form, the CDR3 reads TGTGCCAGCAGCCTACTTCGTTCTTCGGGAGAGGGTGAGCAGTTCTTC. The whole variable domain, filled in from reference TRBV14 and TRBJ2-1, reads EAGVTQFPSHSVIEKGQTVTLRCDPISGHDNLYWYRRVMGKEIKFLLHFVKESKQDESGMPNNRFLAERTGGTYSTLKVQPAELEDSGVYFCASSLLRSSGEGEQFFGPGTRLTVL.

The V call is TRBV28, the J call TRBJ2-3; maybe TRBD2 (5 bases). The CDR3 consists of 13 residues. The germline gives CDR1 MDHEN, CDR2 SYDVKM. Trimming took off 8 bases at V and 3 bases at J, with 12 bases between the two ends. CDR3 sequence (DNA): TGTGCCAGCGGACTCGCTGGTACAGATACGCAGTATTTT. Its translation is CASGLAGTDTQYF.

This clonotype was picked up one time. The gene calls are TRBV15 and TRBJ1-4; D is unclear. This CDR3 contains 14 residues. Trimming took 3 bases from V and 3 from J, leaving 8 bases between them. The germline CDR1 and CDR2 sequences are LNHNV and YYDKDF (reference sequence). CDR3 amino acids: CATSRQHANEKLFF. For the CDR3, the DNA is TGTGCCACCAGCAGGCAACATGCTAATGAAAAACTGTTTTTT.

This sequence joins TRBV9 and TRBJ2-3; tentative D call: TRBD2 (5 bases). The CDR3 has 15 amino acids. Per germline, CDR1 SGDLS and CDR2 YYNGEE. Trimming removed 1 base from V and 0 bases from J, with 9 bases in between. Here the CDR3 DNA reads TGTGCCAGCAGCGTAACAGCGGCCAGCACAGATACGCAGTATTTT. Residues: CASSVTAASTDTQYF.

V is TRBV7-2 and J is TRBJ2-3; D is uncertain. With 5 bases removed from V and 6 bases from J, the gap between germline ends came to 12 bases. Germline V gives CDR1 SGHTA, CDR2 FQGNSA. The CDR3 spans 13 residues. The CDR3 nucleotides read TGTGCCAGCAGCCCCAACAAAGGTGATACGCAGTATTTT. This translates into CASSPNKGDTQYF.

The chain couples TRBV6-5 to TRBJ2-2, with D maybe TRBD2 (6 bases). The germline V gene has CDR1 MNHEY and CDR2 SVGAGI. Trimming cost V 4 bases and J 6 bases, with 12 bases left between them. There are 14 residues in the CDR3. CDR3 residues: CASSSQGRPGELFF. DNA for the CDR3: TGTGCCAGCAGTTCTCAAGGGAGGCCCGGGGAGCTGTTTTTT.

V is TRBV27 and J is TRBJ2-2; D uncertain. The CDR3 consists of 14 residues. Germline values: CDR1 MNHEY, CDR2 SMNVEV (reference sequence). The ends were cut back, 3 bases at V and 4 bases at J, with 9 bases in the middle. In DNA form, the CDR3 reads TGTGCCAGCAGTTTTGGGGTATTCACCGGGGAGCTGTTTTTT. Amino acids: CASSFGVFTGELFF.

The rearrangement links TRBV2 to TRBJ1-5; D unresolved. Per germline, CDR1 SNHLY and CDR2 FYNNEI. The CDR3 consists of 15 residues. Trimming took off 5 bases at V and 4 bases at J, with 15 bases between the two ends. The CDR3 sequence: CASSLGQERNQPQHF. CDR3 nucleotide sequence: TGTGCCAGCAGTTTAGGGCAGGAGAGGAATCAGCCCCAGCATTTT.

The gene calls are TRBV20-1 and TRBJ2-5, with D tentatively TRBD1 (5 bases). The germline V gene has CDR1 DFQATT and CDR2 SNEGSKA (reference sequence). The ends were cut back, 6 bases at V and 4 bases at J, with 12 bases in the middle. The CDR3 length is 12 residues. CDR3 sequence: CSARVGLETQYF. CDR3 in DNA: TGCAGTGCCAGGGTGGGGCTAGAGACCCAGTACTTC.

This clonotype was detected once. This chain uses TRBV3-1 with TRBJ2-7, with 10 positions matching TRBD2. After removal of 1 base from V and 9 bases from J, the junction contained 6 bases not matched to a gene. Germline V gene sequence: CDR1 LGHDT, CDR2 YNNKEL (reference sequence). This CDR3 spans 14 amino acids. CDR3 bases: TGTGCCAGCAGCCAAGGTCTAGCGGGAGAACGGCAGTACTTC. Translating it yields CASSQGLAGERQYF.

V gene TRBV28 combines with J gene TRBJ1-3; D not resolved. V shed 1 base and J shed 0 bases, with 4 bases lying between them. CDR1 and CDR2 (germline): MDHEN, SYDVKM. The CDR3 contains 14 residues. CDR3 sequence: CASSLSGSGNTIYF. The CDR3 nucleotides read TGTGCCAGCAGTTTATCCGGCTCTGGAAACACCATATATTTT. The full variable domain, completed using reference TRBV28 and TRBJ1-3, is DVKVTQSSRYLVKRTGEKVFLECVQDMDHENMFWYRQDPGLGLRLIYFSYDVKMKEKGDIPEGYSVSREKKERFSLILESASTNQTSMYLCASSLSGSGNTIYFGEGSWLTVV.

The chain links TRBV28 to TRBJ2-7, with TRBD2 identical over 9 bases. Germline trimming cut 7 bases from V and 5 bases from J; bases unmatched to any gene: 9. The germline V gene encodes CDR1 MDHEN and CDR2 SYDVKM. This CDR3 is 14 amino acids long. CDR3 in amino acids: CASTDSGRGHEQYF. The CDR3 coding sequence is TGTGCCAGCACTGATAGCGGGAGAGGTCACGAGCAGTACTTC.

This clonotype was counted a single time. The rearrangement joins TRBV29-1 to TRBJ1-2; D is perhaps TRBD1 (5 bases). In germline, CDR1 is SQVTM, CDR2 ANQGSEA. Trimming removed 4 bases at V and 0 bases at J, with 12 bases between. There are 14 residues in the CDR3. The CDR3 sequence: CSVVRDGPNYGYTF. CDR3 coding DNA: TGCAGCGTTGTTCGGGACGGCCCTAACTATGGCTACACCTTC.

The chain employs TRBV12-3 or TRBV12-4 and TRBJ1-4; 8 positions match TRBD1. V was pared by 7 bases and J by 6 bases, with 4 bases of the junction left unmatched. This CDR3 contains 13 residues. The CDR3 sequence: CASTTTGDEKLFF. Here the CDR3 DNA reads TGTGCCAGCACCACGACAGGGGATGAAAAACTGTTTTTT.

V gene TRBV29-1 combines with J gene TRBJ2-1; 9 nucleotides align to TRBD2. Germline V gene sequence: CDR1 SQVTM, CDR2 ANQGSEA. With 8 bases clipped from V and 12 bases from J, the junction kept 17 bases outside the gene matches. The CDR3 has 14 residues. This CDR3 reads CSLPPSGRPDGQFF. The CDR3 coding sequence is TGCAGCCTCCCGCCCAGCGGGAGGCCCGACGGGCAGTTCTTC.